This T cell receptor (beta chain) was sequenced in a study of blood T cell repertoires in COVID-19. As for the study in general: T cells, B-cell-depleted T cells, or PBMCs supplied cDNA or gDNA.

Authors' methods: Reference gene primer amplification gave nucleated cell count estimates. Profiled with immunoSEQ multiplex PCR; TCRdb holds only in-frame clones, not every one. V and J calls and clone size are copied from that table; D and trimming were computed from the DNA. The sample has 130,000 to 150,000 clones; less than 90% are singletons. Germline CDR1 SQVTM, CDR2 ANQGSEA. J was trimmed by 1 base and V by 7 bases; bases with no gene match: 5. The CDR3 has 13 residues. The sequencing input was PBMCs or T cells enriched from blood (not recorded which). The clonotype comes from a man aged 40-50 years with acute COVID-19. The chain has TRBV29-1 and TRBJ1-1; 8 positions match TRBD1. The DNA for the CDR3 is TGCAGCGCCGTGGGACAGGAGAACACTGAAGCTTTCTTT. Translating gives CSAVGQENTEAFF.